The 21 T cell receptor beta chains presented below share a single source sample, sequenced in a study of T-cell reconstitution after alpha-beta-depleted transplantation in children. The TCRbeta library incorporated unique molecular identifiers. Via MiXCR, TCRdb re-called the PCR reads, giving one row per CDR3 protein. Among 640,000 or so distinct CDR3 sequences listed, roughly 17% were seen once. Source: PBMCs from the stem cell graft donor, taken from the stem cell graft. Receptor source: a human donor who donated a stem cell graft to a child with acute myeloid leukemia.

This clonotype was seen repeatedly, ten times or more. The chain carries TRBV20-1 and TRBJ2-1; 7 bases align to TRBD2. V lost 5 bases, J lost 7 bases, and 17 bases stayed unmatched. Germline assignment: CDR1 DFQATT and CDR2 SNEGSKA (reference sequence). The CDR3 loop spans 16 amino acids. The CDR3 nucleotides are TGCAGTGCTGCCCCCGAATTTGCGGGGGTAGGGAATGAGCAGTTCTTC. Translating gives CSAAPEFAGVGNEQFF.

Many counts were recorded for this clonotype. V and J are TRBV20-1 and TRBJ2-1; 10 bases map to TRBD1. The CDR3 contains 14 residues. Germline lookup yields CDR1 DFQATT and CDR2 SNEGSKA (reference sequence). Unmatched junction bases numbered 3, after V lost 0 bases and J lost 7 bases. CDR3 loop: CSARDDRGLNEQFF. The CDR3 nucleotides are TGCAGTGCTAGAGATGACAGGGGGCTGAATGAGCAGTTCTTC.

The table lists this clonotype with many counts. This chain links TRBV20-1 with TRBJ1-5; D gene unclear. Germline values: CDR1 DFQATT, CDR2 SNEGSKA (reference sequence). The ends were cut back, 7 bases at V and 5 bases at J, with 12 bases in the middle. The length of the CDR3 is 12 residues. In nucleotides, the CDR3 is TGCAGTGTAAACCGGAGGGATCAGCCCCAGCATTTT. Protein sequence: CSVNRRDQPQHF.

Ten or more counts support this clonotype. DNA of the CDR3: TGCAGTGCTAGCCGAGGAGACTACGAGCAGTACTTC. Protein: CSASRGDYEQYF. The V and J genes are TRBV20-1 and TRBJ2-7, with no clear D. Germline values: CDR1 DFQATT, CDR2 SNEGSKA (reference sequence). Between the trimmed V and J ends, which lost 3 bases and 3 bases, there was a span of 9 bases. The CDR3 runs 12 residues.

The chain is built from TRBV20-1 and TRBJ2-2; TRBD1 is a possible D gene (6 bases). There are 13 residues in the CDR3. V lost 6 bases, J lost 7 bases, and 15 bases lay in between. Per germline, CDR1 DFQATT and CDR2 SNEGSKA (reference sequence). CDR3 protein: CSALQGWSGELFF. The CDR3 coding sequence is TGCAGTGCCCTACAGGGTTGGAGCGGGGAGCTGTTTTTT.

There are a few counts of this clonotype. The V call is TRBV10-3, the J call TRBJ2-1, with TRBD2 matching over 7 bases. V shed 5 bases, J shed 7 bases, and the junction held 5 bases outside the gene matches. The CDR3 has 13 residues. The germline V gene encodes CDR1 ENHRY and CDR2 SYGVKD. CDR3 sequence: CAISWGEGNEQFF. The CDR3 DNA sequence: TGTGCCATCAGTTGGGGGGAGGGAAATGAGCAGTTCTTC.

This clonotype was observed a few times. This chain joins TRBV28 and TRBJ1-6; D not certain. This CDR3 contains 13 residues. Germline V gene lookup returns CDR1 MDHEN and CDR2 SYDVKM. Trimming removed 6 bases from V and 6 bases from J, with 9 bases in between. CDR3 in DNA: TGTGCCAGCAGGCTGGGGTTTAATTCACCCCTCCACTTT. Translated: CASRLGFNSPLHF. The whole variable domain, filled in from reference TRBV28 and TRBJ1-6, reads DVKVTQSSRYLVKRTGEKVFLECVQDMDHENMFWYRQDPGLGLRLIYFSYDVKMKEKGDIPEGYSVSREKKERFSLILESASTNQTSMYLCASRLGFNSPLHFGNGTRLTVT.

This clonotype was detected only a few times. CDR3 protein: CSARAQRGPNEQFF. The CDR3 region has the DNA TGCAGTGCTAGGGCACAGCGGGGGCCCAATGAGCAGTTCTTC. The chain recombines TRBV20-1 with TRBJ2-1, with 8 bases lining up with TRBD2. Trimming at V came to 3 bases and at J to 6 bases, leaving 7 bases not matched to a gene. The CDR3 loop spans 14 amino acids. Germline CDR1 is DFQATT and CDR2 is SNEGSKA (reference sequence).

This clonotype has ten or more counts. The chain joins TRBV5-5 to TRBJ1-1; 7 bases align to TRBD1. From germline, CDR1 is SGHKS and CDR2 YYEKEE (reference sequence). Trimming cost V 6 bases and J 4 bases; bases outside gene matches: 6. The CDR3 length is 13 residues. CDR3 amino acids: CASNPTGSTEAFF. CDR3 nucleotides: TGTGCCAGCAACCCGACAGGGAGCACTGAAGCTTTCTTT.

The V call is TRBV11-1, the J call TRBJ2-2; 9 bases align to TRBD2. The V gene end was trimmed by 5 bases and the J gene end by 7 bases; junction bases not matched to a gene: 5. CDR1 is SGHAT and CDR2 is FQDESV in the germline V gene (reference sequence). The CDR3 totals 14 residues. The DNA for the CDR3 is TGTGCCAGCAGCCAGACTAGCGGTGACGGGGAGCTGTTTTTT. It codes for CASSQTSGDGELFF. Full variable domain (missing parts from reference TRBV11-1 and TRBJ2-2): EAEVAQSPRYKITEKSQAVAFWCDPISGHATLYWYRQILGQGPELLVQFQDESVVDDSQLPKDRFSAERLKGVDSTLKIQPAELGDSAMYLCASSQTSGDGELFFGEGSRLTVL.

The chain has TRBV20-1 and TRBJ2-2; no reliable D call. Trimming took 0 bases from V and 8 from J, leaving 10 bases between them. Germline CDR1 and CDR2: DFQATT and SNEGSKA (reference sequence). The CDR3 has 13 residues. DNA for the CDR3: TGCAGTGCTAGAGATCATTTTGATGGGGAGCTGTTTTTT. Translating it yields CSARDHFDGELFF.

V usage is TRBV29-1 and J usage is TRBJ2-7; D remains unclear. The ends were cut back, 1 base at V and 2 bases at J, with 27 bases in the middle. CDR1 SQVTM and CDR2 ANQGSEA come from the germline V gene. The CDR3 runs 19 residues. The CDR3 nucleotides read TGCAGCGTTGAAGTACCCCGAACCTCATACCGGCTTACCGCCTACGAGCAGTACTTC. Encoded protein: CSVEVPRTSYRLTAYEQYF.

This clonotype appeared a single time. V is TRBV7-2 and J is TRBJ1-2; D not certain. Germline V gene sequence: CDR1 SGHTA, CDR2 FQGNSA. V lost 7 bases and J lost 8, with 23 bases in between. This CDR3 is 15 amino acids long. CDR3 nucleotide sequence: TGTGCCAGCACCCCAGATACAGCCACCATGCGGGGCTACACCTTC. Amino acids: CASTPDTATMRGYTF.

The chain couples TRBV9 to TRBJ1-6; D might be TRBD1 (5 bases). CDR1 and CDR2 (germline): SGDLS, YYNGEE. The CDR3 runs to 14 residues. Trimming cost V 0 bases and J 11 bases, with 12 bases left between them. The CDR3 region is CASSVVPGRAPLHF. Here the CDR3 DNA reads TGTGCCAGCAGCGTAGTGCCAGGGCGGGCACCCCTCCACTTT.

The table lists this clonotype with many counts. The V call is TRBV7-3, the J call TRBJ2-1; D unclear. Trimming shortened V by 1 base and J by 1 base, and 5 bases separated the two germline ends. This CDR3 region has 14 residues. CDR1 is SGHTA and CDR2 is FQGTGA in the germline V gene. The CDR3 loop reads CASSLIGSYNEQFF. Written as DNA, the CDR3 is TGTGCCAGCAGCTTAATAGGGTCCTACAATGAGCAGTTCTTC.

The chain carries TRBV20-1 and TRBJ1-1; 7 bases are a match to TRBD1. V was pared by 2 bases and J by 0 bases, with 3 bases of the junction left unmatched. Germline CDR1 reads DFQATT; CDR2 reads SNEGSKA (reference sequence). The CDR3 contains 14 residues. CDR3 DNA: TGCAGTGCTAGATTGACAGGGTTGAACACTGAAGCTTTCTTT. The encoded protein is CSARLTGLNTEAFF.

CDR3 region: CASSQGGTGGPGTEAFF. Written as DNA, the CDR3 is TGCGCCAGCAGCCAAGGCGGGACAGGGGGCCCGGGGACTGAAGCTTTCTTT. The V gene is TRBV4-1, the J gene TRBJ1-1, with TRBD1 matching 12 bases. This CDR3 spans 17 amino acids. Germline-derived CDR1 and CDR2 are MGHRA and YSYEKL. With 1 base clipped from V and 5 bases from J, the junction kept 8 bases outside the gene matches.

This clonotype was counted only a few times. The V gene is TRBV12-3 or TRBV12-4, the J gene TRBJ2-3, with D unclear. The V and J ends lost 4 bases and 7 bases respectively, with 12 bases between them. The CDR3 consists of 13 residues. The CDR3 spells CASSSSDGHTQYF. The CDR3 region has the DNA TGTGCCAGCAGTTCCTCGGATGGCCATACGCAGTATTTT.

This chain links TRBV5-5 with TRBJ1-5; no firm D call. Trimming took 0 bases from V and 0 from J, leaving 13 bases between them. From germline, CDR1 is SGHKS and CDR2 YYEKEE (reference sequence). This CDR3 spans 17 amino acids. CDR3 coding DNA: TGTGCCAGCAGCTTGGCCATGGACGGATATAGCAATCAGCCCCAGCATTTT. Translation gives CASSLAMDGYSNQPQHF.

The V and J genes are TRBV20-1 and TRBJ1-5; perhaps TRBD1 as D (5 bases). From germline, CDR1 is DFQATT and CDR2 SNEGSKA (reference sequence). CDR3 length: 13 amino acids. Deletions cut 4 bases from V and 7 bases from J, with 14 bases between. CDR3 sequence: CSANQGDLQPQHF. CDR3 coding DNA: TGCAGTGCTAATCAGGGTGATTTACAGCCCCAGCATTTT.

V usage is TRBV19 and J usage is TRBJ2-1; perhaps TRBD1 as D (6 bases). This CDR3 region has 14 residues. The germline V and J ends were trimmed by 4 bases and 5 bases, with 12 bases remaining between them. Germline CDR1 is LNHDA and CDR2 is SQIVND (reference sequence). The CDR3 protein is CASSTPGQNNEQFF. The CDR3 DNA sequence: TGTGCCAGTAGTACTCCCGGACAGAACAATGAGCAGTTCTTC. The full variable domain, rest sourced from reference TRBV19 and TRBJ2-1, is DGGITQSPKYLFRKEGQNVTLSCEQNLNHDAMYWYRQDPGQGLRLIYYSQIVNDFQKGDIAEGYSVSREKKESFPLTVTSAQKNPTAFYLCASSTPGQNNEQFFGPGTRLTVL.